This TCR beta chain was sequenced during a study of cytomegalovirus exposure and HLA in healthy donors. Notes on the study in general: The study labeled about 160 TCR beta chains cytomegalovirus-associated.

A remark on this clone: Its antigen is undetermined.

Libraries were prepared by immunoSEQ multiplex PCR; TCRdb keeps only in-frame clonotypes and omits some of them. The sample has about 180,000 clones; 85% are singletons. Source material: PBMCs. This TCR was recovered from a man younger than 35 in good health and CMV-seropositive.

The CDR3 is CASRSRRGDGQREKLFF. In nucleotides, the CDR3 is TGTGCCAGCAGGTCTAGGCGGGGGGACGGGCAGAGGGAAAAACTGTTTTTT. V and J are TRBV28 and TRBJ1-4, with TRBD1 as a possible D gene (5 bases). Between the trimmed V and J ends, which lost 6 bases and 8 bases, there was a span of 25 bases. The CDR3 is made up of 17 amino acids. Per germline, CDR1 MDHEN and CDR2 SYDVKM.